A single sample is the source of the 20 T cell receptor beta chains below, sequenced in a study of blood T cell repertoires in COVID-19. TCRdb keeps only in-frame clones here, not all; method: immunoSEQ multiplex PCR. The sample has over 80,000 clones, roughly nine tenths seen once; the top ten hold about 1.7%. Sequencing input: peripheral blood. These receptors came from a human donor with active COVID-19. The donor label of this sample is uncertain.

The chain recombines TRBV5-1 with TRBJ1-1, with 10 bases aligning to TRBD1. V gave up 2 bases and J gave up 5 bases; unmatched junction bases: 3. Germline assignment: CDR1 SGHRS and CDR2 YFSETQ. This CDR3 region has 14 residues. CDR3 loop: CASSLPGQGTEAFF. The CDR3 DNA sequence: TGCGCCAGCAGCTTACCGGGACAGGGGACTGAAGCTTTCTTT.

The V and J genes are TRBV13 and TRBJ2-3, with D uncertain. The CDR3 has 11 amino acids. Germline CDR1 reads PRHDT; CDR2 reads FYEKMQ (reference sequence). Trimming took off 5 bases at V and 6 bases at J, with 6 bases between the two ends. As DNA, the CDR3 is TGTGCCAGCAGCCCCCTGGATACGCAGTATTTT. As protein: CASSPLDTQYF.

This clone has a single count. The V gene is TRBV7-8, the J gene TRBJ1-1; the match to TRBD1 covers 7 bases. The trim removed 5 bases at V and 3 bases at J, leaving 6 bases unmatched. The CDR3 spans 14 residues. The V gene's germline CDR1 is SGHVS and CDR2 FQNEAQ. The chain's CDR3 is CASSTRDSYTEAFF. The CDR3 DNA sequence: TGTGCCAGCAGCACACGGGACAGTTACACTGAAGCTTTCTTT. Looking up the rest from reference TRBV7-8 and TRBJ1-1 gives the full variable domain: GAGVSQSPRYKVAKRGQDVALRCDPISGHVSLFWYQQALGQGPEFLTYFQNEAQLDKSGLPSDRFFAERPEGSVSTLKIQRTQQEDSAVYLCASSTRDSYTEAFFGQGTRLTVV.

The chain recombines TRBV12-5 with TRBJ2-3; possibly TRBD1 for D (8 bases). CDR1 is LGHNT and CDR2 is FRNRAP in the germline V gene. Trimming shortened V by 8 bases and J by 0 bases, and 15 bases separated the two germline ends. The length of the CDR3 is 15 residues. CDR3 DNA sequence: TGTGCTAGTCACAGGGGGGGGCTAAGCACAGATACGCAGTATTTT. Amino acids: CASHRGGLSTDTQYF.

This rearrangement joins TRBV27 to TRBJ2-1; the match to TRBD2 covers 13 bases. This CDR3 has 17 residues. Germline V gene sequence: CDR1 MNHEY, CDR2 SMNVEV (reference sequence). Germline trimming cut 5 bases from V and 4 bases from J; bases unmatched to any gene: 8. The CDR3 region has the DNA TGTGCCAGCAGTCCGAGGACTAGCGGGGGCCCTTACAATGAGCAGTTCTTC. Its translation is CASSPRTSGGPYNEQFF.

The V and J genes are TRBV28 and TRBJ2-5; D is uncertain. The CDR3 is made up of 16 amino acids. CDR1 and CDR2 from the germline V gene are MDHEN and SYDVKM. V was trimmed by 6 bases and J by 2 bases, leaving 19 bases between them. The CDR3: CASSSSVPSPQETQYF. The CDR3, as DNA: TGTGCCAGCAGCTCATCGGTTCCGTCGCCGCAAGAGACCCAGTACTTC.

The V and J genes are TRBV7-8 and TRBJ2-7; TRBD1 matches 9 bases. The CDR3 runs to 16 residues. The germline gives CDR1 SGHVS, CDR2 FQNEAQ. Trimming took 6 bases from V and 4 from J; bases not matched to a gene: 13. CDR3 nucleotides: TGTGCCAGCAGTCATTATGGCGGGACAGGGAGGTACGAGCAGTACTTC. Translating gives CASSHYGGTGRYEQYF.

The V gene is TRBV6-2 or TRBV6-3, the J gene TRBJ1-1; 9 nucleotides line up with TRBD1. Looked up from germline, CDR1 is MNHEY and CDR2 is SVGEGT. This CDR3 region has 18 residues. After removal of 1 base from V and 0 bases from J, the junction contained 9 bases not matched to a gene. The CDR3 here is CASSYWPGTGSVNTEAFF. The CDR3 nucleotides read TGTGCCAGCAGTTACTGGCCGGGGACAGGGTCGGTGAACACTGAAGCTTTCTTT.

The genes are TRBV28 and TRBJ1-6; 10 bases match TRBD1. CDR3 length: 19 residues. V lost 5 bases, J lost 4 bases, and 14 bases stayed unmatched. The germline V gene has CDR1 MDHEN and CDR2 SYDVKM. The CDR3 sequence: CASSTRTGGNYPYNSPLHF. The CDR3 coding sequence is TGTGCCAGCAGTACTAGGACAGGGGGTAATTATCCATATAATTCACCCCTCCACTTT.

The rearrangement joins TRBV6-6 to TRBJ2-5; TRBD1 aligns across 7 bases. Germline CDR1 reads MNHNY; CDR2 reads SVGAGI (reference sequence). The CDR3 is made up of 14 amino acids. The V gene end was trimmed by 6 bases and the J gene end by 3 bases; junction bases not matched to a gene: 7. As DNA, the CDR3 is TGTGCCAGCAGGCAATCCGGGACAGAAGAGACCCAGTACTTC. Its translation: CASRQSGTEETQYF.

The gene calls are TRBV9 and TRBJ1-3; D is unresolved. Germline CDR1 reads SGDLS; CDR2 reads YYNGEE. Trimming took 0 bases from V and 0 from J, leaving 7 bases between them. The CDR3 is made up of 15 amino acids. CDR3 nucleotides: TGTGCCAGCAGCGTAGACCGGAGCTCTGGAAACACCATATATTTT. Residues: CASSVDRSSGNTIYF.

The chain recombines TRBV24-1 with TRBJ2-3, with 8 bases identical to TRBD1. Germline CDR1 reads KGHDR; CDR2 reads SFDVKD. V lost 4 bases to trimming and J lost 11 bases; unmatched junction nucleotides: 4. CDR3 length equals 12 residues. The CDR3 region is CATSDLTGVQYF. Here the CDR3 DNA reads TGTGCCACCAGTGACTTGACAGGGGTGCAGTATTTT.

V and J are TRBV9 and TRBJ2-7; D is unresolved. The CDR3 loop spans 14 amino acids. Germline values: CDR1 SGDLS, CDR2 YYNGEE. Trimming left V 4 bases short and J 0 bases short, with 11 bases between. CDR3 DNA: TGTGCCAGCAGCACCGGAAGGAGCTCCTACGAGCAGTACTTC. It specifies CASSTGRSSYEQYF.

This chain links TRBV19 with TRBJ2-7; D gene unclear. The CDR3 has 13 amino acids. CDR1 is LNHDA and CDR2 is SQIVND in the germline V gene (reference sequence). Trimming shortened V by 4 bases and J by 2 bases, and 9 bases separated the two germline ends. Here the CDR3 DNA reads TGTGCCAGTAGTAGTGGCGGAGCCTACGAGCAGTACTTC. This encodes CASSSGGAYEQYF.

The chain couples TRBV9 to TRBJ2-1; perhaps TRBD1 as D (6 bases). The CDR3 is 15 amino acids. Per the germline V gene, CDR1 is SGDLS and CDR2 is YYNGEE. Trimming left V 0 bases short and J 2 bases short, with 9 bases between. CDR3 protein: CASSVVGGPYNEQFF. In DNA, the CDR3 is TGTGCCAGCAGCGTAGTAGGGGGACCCTACAATGAGCAGTTCTTC.

The chain joins TRBV3-1 (or the pseudogene TRBV3-2) to TRBJ2-2; the match to TRBD2 covers 11 bases. The junction had 33 bases not matched to a gene; V was cut back by 10 bases and J by 5 bases. This CDR3 has 23 amino acids. Germline CDR1 reads LGHDT; CDR2 reads YNNKEL (reference sequence). Here the CDR3 DNA reads TGTGCCACTGCGGTCTCTCCGTTACCGGTACTTGGTAGCGGGGGGGCCGAAACCGGGGAGCTGTTTTTT. Amino acid sequence: CATAVSPLPVLGSGGAETGELFF.

This clone has a handful of counts. V and J are TRBV7-9 and TRBJ1-4; D gene ambiguous. The V end was cut by 5 bases, the J end by 4 bases, with 11 bases between. Germline assignment: CDR1 SEHNR and CDR2 FQNEAQ (reference sequence). This CDR3 has 14 amino acids. CDR3 in DNA: TGTGCCAGCAGCGCGACACGGGATAATGAAAAACTGTTTTTT. Its translation is CASSATRDNEKLFF.

A single count supports this clone. The rearrangement joins TRBV18 to TRBJ2-7, with D maybe TRBD1 (6 bases). Germline CDR1 and CDR2: KGHSH and LQKENI. The CDR3 runs 14 residues. The V end was cut by 2 bases, the J end by 2 bases, with 10 bases between. DNA of the CDR3: TGTGCCAGCTCACCAGAGGGGACACCCTACGAGCAGTACTTC. Translated: CASSPEGTPYEQYF.

The V and J genes are TRBV13 and TRBJ1-1, with D possibly being TRBD1 (6 bases). V gave up 5 bases and J gave up 0 bases, with 13 bases separating them. This CDR3 region has 15 residues. The V gene's germline CDR1 is PRHDT and CDR2 FYEKMQ (reference sequence). DNA of the CDR3: TGTGCCAGCAGCCGCAGGGGTTCACTGAACACTGAAGCTTTCTTT. This gives the protein CASSRRGSLNTEAFF.

This clone was counted only a few times. V is TRBV27 and J is TRBJ1-2; 9 positions agree with TRBD1. Germline CDR1 MNHEY, CDR2 SMNVEV (reference sequence). J gave up 3 bases and V 4 bases, and 0 bases lay outside the gene matches. The CDR3 is 13 residues long. The CDR3 is CASSWTGDYGYTF. The CDR3 DNA reads as TGTGCCAGCAGTTGGACAGGGGACTATGGCTACACCTTC.